These 22 T cell receptor beta chains share one sample of origin, sequenced in a study of metastatic and nonmetastatic thyroid tumors. No treatment of any kind had been given to any patient before thyroid surgery. TCRdb re-analyzed the PCR reads through MiXCR. The data hold about 69,000 clones, with 14% observed a single time. Sequencing was done on a sample of blood. The receptors originated from a male donor with papillary thyroid cancer or a benign thyroid nodule (not recorded which). Some clones in this sample may be carry-over from other donors' samples.

This clone was detected ten times or more. This sequence joins TRBV14 and TRBJ1-6; TRBD1 matches 8 bases. V was clipped by 1 base and J by 10 bases; unmatched bases: 6. The CDR3 is 15 amino acids. CDR1 is SGHDN and CDR2 is FVKESK in the germline V gene. DNA of the CDR3: TGTGCCAGCAGCCAAGCAGGGGGCTTATGGTCACCCCTCCACTTT. Protein sequence: CASSQAGGLWSPLHF.

This clone was recorded at least ten times. J is TRBJ2-5 and V is TRBV7-2; D is uncertain. The CDR3 is made up of 12 amino acids. Trimming cost V 1 base and J 5 bases, with 5 bases left between them. The V gene's germline CDR1 is SGHTA and CDR2 FQGNSA. The CDR3 coding sequence is TGTGCCAGCAGCTTAGATGTCGAGACCCAGTACTTC. It yields the protein CASSLDVETQYF.

At least ten counts were recorded for this clone. V gene TRBV10-1 combines with J gene TRBJ2-7, with D perhaps matching TRBD1 (6 bases). Germline V gene sequence: CDR1 WNHNN, CDR2 SYGVQD (reference sequence). The CDR3 covers 14 residues. V was trimmed by 0 bases and J by 2 bases, leaving 8 bases between them. The CDR3 protein is CASSESGDTYEQYF. CDR3 in DNA: TGCGCCAGCAGTGAGTCTGGGGACACCTACGAGCAGTACTTC.

This clone was observed a handful of times. The V gene is TRBV27, the J gene TRBJ2-7; D is unresolved. The length of the CDR3 is 14 residues. Germline V gene lookup returns CDR1 MNHEY and CDR2 SMNVEV (reference sequence). Trimming stripped 4 bases from V and 3 bases from J, with 13 bases between. The CDR3 region is CASSSLPGYYEQYF. The CDR3 DNA is TGTGCCAGCAGTTCCCTCCCGGGCTACTACGAGCAGTACTTC.

Ten or more counts support this clone. The J gene is TRBJ2-3, the V gene TRBV30; tentative D call: TRBD2 (7 bases). The CDR3 spans 14 residues. The germline gives CDR1 GTSNPN, CDR2 SVGIG (reference sequence). Trimming shortened V by 0 bases and J by 4 bases, and 11 bases separated the two germline ends. In nucleotides, the CDR3 is TGTGCCTGGAGTGTGGGAGGGGGGGCAGATACGCAGTATTTT. It encodes CAWSVGGGADTQYF.

This clone was seen many times. The V and J genes are TRBV3-1 and TRBJ1-5; 8 nucleotides agree with TRBD1. Germline values: CDR1 LGHDT, CDR2 YNNKEL (reference sequence). CDR3 length: 15 amino acids. The junction had 2 bases not matched to a gene; V was cut back by 0 bases and J by 4 bases. In nucleotides, the CDR3 is TGTGCCAGCAGCCAAGAAACAGGGGGTAATCAGCCCCAGCATTTT. Encoded protein: CASSQETGGNQPQHF.

This clone was observed many times. The V call is TRBV10-2, the J call TRBJ2-7, with D unclear. Germline V CDR1 and CDR2: WSHSY, SAAADI. Between the trimmed V and J ends, which lost 10 bases and 7 bases, there was a span of 17 bases. This CDR3 has 12 residues. The CDR3 sequence: CATRRPSEEQYF. The CDR3 region has the DNA TGCGCCACCAGGCGGCCTTCTGAGGAGCAGTACTTC.

This clone has a count of ten or more. The rearrangement uses TRBV27 and TRBJ2-1; 12 bases are a match to TRBD2. This CDR3 is built from 18 residues. The V gene end was trimmed by 5 bases and the J gene end by 7 bases; junction bases not matched to a gene: 15. Per the germline V gene, CDR1 is MNHEY and CDR2 is SMNVEV (reference sequence). The chain's CDR3 is CASSPSGRAWVDWNEQFF. The CDR3 DNA reads as TGTGCCAGCAGTCCTAGCGGGAGGGCCTGGGTGGATTGGAATGAGCAGTTCTTC.

This clone has just a few counts. The V and J genes are TRBV27 and TRBJ2-1, with D perhaps TRBD2 (6 bases). Germline CDR1 MNHEY, CDR2 SMNVEV (reference sequence). V was shortened by 6 bases and J by 4 bases, with 19 bases between the two germline ends. The CDR3 length is 16 residues. The CDR3 spells CASSLFGLSGYNEQFF. The CDR3, as DNA: TGTGCCAGCAGCCTATTCGGACTATCGGGTTACAATGAGCAGTTCTTC.

This clone was counted at least ten times. A read error is possible here, since a much larger clone lies one base away. This CDR3 is also generated by other DNA sequences in the sample. The genes are TRBV6-4 and TRBJ2-1; the D gene is possibly TRBD1 (6 bases). The V and J ends lost 0 bases and 7 bases respectively, with 7 bases between them. Germline V gene lookup returns CDR1 MRHNA and CDR2 SNTAGT. This CDR3 contains 13 residues. CDR3 sequence: CASSDSDSNEQFF. CDR3 DNA: TGTGCCAGCAGTGACTCGGACAGTAATGAGCAGTTCTTC.

This clone occurred many times. The V gene is TRBV30, the J gene TRBJ1-1; TRBD1 matches at 8 bases. The germline gives CDR1 GTSNPN, CDR2 SVGIG (reference sequence). The trim removed 4 bases at V and 4 bases at J, leaving 5 bases unmatched. The CDR3 has 13 amino acids. As DNA, the CDR3 is TGTGCCTGGACAACAGGGGGGGGCACTGAAGCTTTCTTT. Translating gives CAWTTGGGTEAFF.

This clone was detected ten times or more. The chain recombines TRBV27 with TRBJ2-7, with 7 bases lining up with TRBD2. The ends lost 5 bases at V and 3 bases at J; junction bases unmatched: 4. This CDR3 region has 13 residues. Germline V gene data show CDR1 as MNHEY and CDR2 as SMNVEV (reference sequence). The CDR3 nucleotides are TGTGCCAGCAGTCTGGGGACTAACTACGAGCAGTACTTC. It translates to CASSLGTNYEQYF.

This clone came up many times. This sequence joins TRBV7-9 and TRBJ1-6; TRBD1 agrees at 7 bases. The germline CDR1 and CDR2 sequences are SEHNR and FQNEAQ (reference sequence). The CDR3 loop spans 15 amino acids. V shed 5 bases and J 10 bases; nucleotides not matched to a gene: 11. The CDR3 region has the DNA TGTGCCAGCAGCCTATCCGGGACAGAAGGATCACCCCTCCACTTT. Translation gives CASSLSGTEGSPLHF.

This clone was counted at least ten times. The chain links TRBV20-1 to TRBJ1-3, with 7 bases that match TRBD1. Germline CDR1 DFQATT, CDR2 SNEGSKA (reference sequence). The CDR3 consists of 17 residues. The ends lost 3 bases at V and 0 bases at J; junction bases unmatched: 11. The chain's CDR3 is CSARGRTGSPSGNTIYF. CDR3 bases: TGCAGTGCTAGGGGCCGGACAGGATCCCCCTCTGGAAACACCATATATTTT.

This clone was recorded at least ten times. J is TRBJ2-7 and V is TRBV18; D is undetermined. The V gene's germline CDR1 is KGHSH and CDR2 LQKENI. This CDR3 is built from 13 residues. V lost 4 bases and J 0 bases, leaving 7 bases between the germline ends. The CDR3 region is CASSQDGSYEQYF. CDR3 DNA sequence: TGTGCCAGCTCACAGGACGGCTCCTACGAGCAGTACTTC.

This rearrangement joins TRBV18 to TRBJ2-2, with no clear D. This CDR3 is 14 amino acids long. With 1 base removed from V and 5 bases from J, the gap between germline ends came to 8 bases. Germline CDR1 KGHSH, CDR2 LQKENI. This CDR3 reads CASSPRIGTGELFF. As DNA, the CDR3 is TGTGCCAGCTCACCACGCATAGGGACCGGGGAGCTGTTTTTT.

This clone has at least ten counts. CDR3 sequence: CATGPGASNQPQHF. The CDR3 bases are TGCGCCACAGGTCCAGGGGCTAGCAATCAGCCCCAGCATTTT. The rearrangement links TRBV10-2 to TRBJ1-5; D possibly corresponds to TRBD1 (6 bases). CDR3 size: 14 residues. V was pared by 10 bases and J by 0 bases, with 13 bases between. The germline CDR1 and CDR2 sequences are WSHSY and SAAADI.

This clone was seen many times. The chain joins TRBV6-6 to TRBJ2-2; maybe TRBD1 (6 bases). The CDR3 is 19 residues long. The germline V and J ends were trimmed by 4 bases and 4 bases, with 25 bases remaining between them. CDR1 is MNHNY, CDR2 SVGAGI, per germline (reference sequence). CDR3 in DNA: TGTGCCAGCAGTTCGACCTTCCGGACAGCTTTAACCCTCACCGGGGAGCTGTTTTTT. Translation gives CASSSTFRTALTLTGELFF.

This clone has at least ten counts. The gene calls are TRBV7-8 and TRBJ2-7, with a possible D match to TRBD2 (5 bases). Germline V gene sequence: CDR1 SGHVS, CDR2 FQNEAQ. CDR3 length: 12 amino acids. Trimming removed 3 bases from V and 7 bases from J, with 10 bases in between. The CDR3 is CASSLDSWEQYF. The CDR3 DNA reads as TGTGCCAGCAGCTTGGACTCTTGGGAGCAGTACTTC.

This clone was detected many times. This clone may be a read error of a much larger clone one base away. The sample holds other DNA sequences that translate to the same CDR3. The chain combines TRBV25-1 with TRBJ1-3; D unresolved. CDR1 is MGHDK and CDR2 is SYGVNS in the germline V gene. V was cut by 6 bases and J by 0 bases, with 18 bases left in between. The CDR3 totals 17 residues. The CDR3 region is CASSAKTWPSSGNTIYF. The CDR3 DNA follows: TGTGCCAGCAGCGCAAAAACGTGGCCTTCCTCTGGAAACACCATATATTTT. Using reference TRBV25-1 and TRBJ1-3 for the parts outside the CDR3, the full variable domain is EADIYQTPRYLVIGTGKKITLECSQTMGHDKMYWYQQDPGMELHLIHYSYGVNSTEKGDLSSESTVSRIRTEHFPLTLESARPSHTSQYLCASSAKTWPSSGNTIYFGEGSWLTVV.

This clone was counted ten times or more. The V gene is TRBV6-1, the J gene TRBJ1-2; maybe TRBD1 (6 bases). The CDR3 spans 11 residues. The V gene's germline CDR1 is MNHNS and CDR2 SASEGT. Trimming took off 9 bases at V and 8 bases at J, with 13 bases between the two ends. The CDR3 nucleotides are TGTGCCAGGGGGGGGGCAGGAGGCTACACCTTC. This codes for CARGGAGGYTF.

In this sample, this clone turned up a few times. This chain uses TRBV7-8 with TRBJ2-7; D unclear. There are 12 residues in the CDR3. V lost 3 bases and J lost 7, with 10 bases in between. The germline CDR1 and CDR2 sequences are SGHVS and FQNEAQ. DNA of the CDR3: TGTGCCAGCAGCTTGTACTCTTTGGAGCAGTACTTC. Its protein is CASSLYSLEQYF.